This T cell receptor (beta chain) comes out of a study of blood T cells in healthy people across ages. Study results and caveats: Naive and antigen-experienced cells could not be conclusively compared, given unsorted PBMCs.

For the second PCR, which ran for roughly 7 to 11 cycles, a sample-barcoded 5' primer and a J-beta primer mix were used. TCRdb redid the calling of the 5' RACE reads with MiXCR, one entry per CDR3 protein. The repertoire holds more than 1.4 million distinct CDR3 sequences, with roughly 45% as singletons. This clonotype was observed a few times. Antigen: not known. Looked up from germline, CDR1 is MNHEY and CDR2 is SMNVEV (reference sequence). V trimming: 7 bases; J trimming: 5 bases; junction bases outside the gene matches: 4. CDR3 size: 14 residues. The rearrangement uses TRBV27 and TRBJ2-1, with TRBD1 matching 11 bases. Sample: blood. The clonotype originates from a woman between 18 and 29 years old in good health. The CDR3 is CASTKGQGDNEQFF. The CDR3 bases are TGTGCCAGCACCAAGGGACAGGGGGACAATGAGCAGTTCTTC.